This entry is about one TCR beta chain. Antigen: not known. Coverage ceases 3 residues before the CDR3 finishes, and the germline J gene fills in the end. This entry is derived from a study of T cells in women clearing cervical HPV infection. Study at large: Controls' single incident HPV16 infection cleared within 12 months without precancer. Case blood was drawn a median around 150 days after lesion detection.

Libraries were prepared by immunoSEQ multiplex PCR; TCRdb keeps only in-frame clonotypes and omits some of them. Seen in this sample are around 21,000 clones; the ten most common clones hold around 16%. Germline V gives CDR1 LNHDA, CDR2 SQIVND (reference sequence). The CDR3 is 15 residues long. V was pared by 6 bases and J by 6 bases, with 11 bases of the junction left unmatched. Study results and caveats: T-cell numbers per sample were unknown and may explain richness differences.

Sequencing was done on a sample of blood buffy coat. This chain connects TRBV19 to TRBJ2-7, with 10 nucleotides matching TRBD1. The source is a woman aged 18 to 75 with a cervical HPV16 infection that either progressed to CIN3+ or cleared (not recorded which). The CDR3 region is CASRNTGTGVGEQYF. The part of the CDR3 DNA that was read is TGTGCCAGTAGAAACACCGGGACAGGGGTGGGCGAG.